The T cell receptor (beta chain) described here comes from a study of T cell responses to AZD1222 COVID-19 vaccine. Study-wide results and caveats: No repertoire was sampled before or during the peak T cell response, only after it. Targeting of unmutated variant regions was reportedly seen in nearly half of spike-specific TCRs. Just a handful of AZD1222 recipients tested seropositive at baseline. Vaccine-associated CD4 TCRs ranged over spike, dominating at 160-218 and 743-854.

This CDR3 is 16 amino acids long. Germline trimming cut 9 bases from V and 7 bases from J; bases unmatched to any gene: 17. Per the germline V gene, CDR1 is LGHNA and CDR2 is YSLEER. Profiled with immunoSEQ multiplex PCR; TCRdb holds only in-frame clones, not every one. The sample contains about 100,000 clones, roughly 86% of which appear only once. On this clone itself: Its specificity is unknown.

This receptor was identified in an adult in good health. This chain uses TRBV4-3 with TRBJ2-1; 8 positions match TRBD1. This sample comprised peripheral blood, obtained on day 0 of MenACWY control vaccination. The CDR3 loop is CARLDRGHLSSNEQFF. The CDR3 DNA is TGCGCCAGACTCGACAGGGGCCATCTAAGTTCTAATGAGCAGTTCTTC.